The entry below gives a single T cell receptor (beta chain) sequence along with its context. Every TCR library used about 3,700 ng of total RNA. TCRdb re-analyzed the 5' RACE reads; it lists each CDR3 protein once, without DNA. This sample's table reports more than 350,000 distinct CDR3 sequences. This entry comes from a study of monozygotic twins with inflammatory bowel disease. Germline CDR1 MDHEN, CDR2 SYDVKM. The CDR3 covers 17 residues. This receptor was obtained from a human donor with ulcerative colitis or Crohn's disease, or a healthy co-twin of an affected twin (not recorded which). The chain combines TRBV28 with TRBJ2-7; there is no DNA to check the TCRdb D call of TRBD1. Sample: blood. The CDR3 spells CASSLLTPGHDSYEQYF.